This is a list of T cell receptor beta chains from one sample in a study of PD-1 blockade in mismatch repair-deficient tumors. This table comes from immunoSEQ multiplex PCR, and its TCRdb copy is limited to in-frame clones, with some not included. The data hold some 97,000 clones, with 65% to 85% observed a single time. This specimen was peripheral blood, taken less than 37 weeks after starting pembrolizumab. These receptors all stem from an adult with mismatch repair-deficient cancer. Each CDR3 is given with its conserved first and last residue. D genes are given only for firm matches.

d_call v_call cdr3_aa
. TRBV5-4 CASTLGQGSEAFF
TRBD2 TRBV6-4 CASSLAGGRDTQYF
TRBD2 TRBV5-1 CASSGGADTQYF
TRBD2 TRBV2 CASSELAGELNEQFF
. TRBV11-3 CASSPVTGELFF
. TRBV5-4 CASSALVGSSNEQFF
. TRBV25-1 CASRGSRIAAEAFF
. TRBV27 CASSPLRAYEQYF
. TRBV5-1 CASSANGNTEAFF
TRBD2 TRBV29-1 CSVDGTSGRSWGNEQFF
. TRBV19 CASSSTGDSNYGYTF
TRBD1 TRBV7-9 CASSLTGGDVGELFF
. TRBV18 CASSPTQGPSSGNTIYF
. TRBV6-5 CASSRDPATEAFF
. TRBV9 CASSANTGELFF